A single sample is the source of the 6 T cell receptor beta chains below, sequenced in a study of T-cell reconstitution after alpha-beta-depleted transplantation in children. Researchers prepared the TCRbeta library using unique molecular identifiers, the study reports. Using its own MiXCR run on the PCR reads, TCRdb lists one record per CDR3 protein. The table lists just over 200,000 distinct CDR3 sequences, about 8.7% of them singletons. The material sequenced was PBMCs, mostly from graft donor cells, taken 360 days after TCRalphabeta/CD19-depleted stem cell transplant. Receptor source: a male patient between 2 and 10 years old who had a stem cell transplant for acute myeloid leukemia, so the T cells may come from the graft donor.

This clonotype has a handful of counts. The V call is TRBV29-1, the J call TRBJ1-3; 7 bases fit TRBD1. The junction had 12 bases not matched to a gene; V was cut back by 5 bases and J by 2 bases. CDR1 is SQVTM, CDR2 ANQGSEA, per germline. The CDR3 consists of 16 residues. CDR3 sequence: CSVLTRKGAAGNTIYF. DNA for the CDR3: TGCAGCGTTTTGACTCGGAAGGGGGCGGCTGGAAACACCATATATTTT.

This clonotype was found many times. The chain joins TRBV20-1 to TRBJ2-3; 9 bases line up with TRBD2. The J segment lost 4 bases and the V segment lost 6 bases, leaving 8 bases of the junction unmatched. Germline loops: CDR1 DFQATT, CDR2 SNEGSKA (reference sequence). The CDR3 loop spans 14 amino acids. CDR3 sequence reads: CSAPGLAFSDTQYF. The CDR3 DNA sequence: TGCAGTGCCCCGGGACTAGCTTTTTCAGATACGCAGTATTTT.

This clonotype was recorded many times. J is TRBJ2-3 and V is TRBV12-3 or TRBV12-4; D is unclear. The CDR3 covers 17 residues. Trimming removed 3 bases at V and 0 bases at J, with 16 bases between. CDR3 in DNA: TGTGCCAGCAGTTTTGGGCAGGCACTCGTTAGCACAGATACGCAGTATTTT. Its protein product is CASSFGQALVSTDTQYF.

This clonotype was observed a few times. The CDR3 sequence is CASSPGVTQYF. CDR3 bases: TGTGCCAGCAGCCCCGGGGTGACCCAGTACTTC. The V and J genes are TRBV7-8 and TRBJ2-5; possibly TRBD2 for D (5 bases). This CDR3 is 11 amino acids long. The V end was cut by 5 bases, the J end by 7 bases, with 8 bases between. The germline V gene encodes CDR1 SGHVS and CDR2 FQNEAQ.

This clonotype was observed a few times. The rearrangement joins TRBV5-1 to TRBJ2-1, with TRBD2 matching 8 bases. The V and J ends lost 5 bases and 5 bases, in that order; junction bases with no gene match: 9. Germline V gene sequence: CDR1 SGHRS, CDR2 YFSETQ. This CDR3 has 15 residues. CDR3: CASRSMGGRNNEQFF. The CDR3 bases are TGCGCCAGCAGATCGATGGGCGGGAGGAACAATGAGCAGTTCTTC.

This clonotype was seen repeatedly, ten times or more. The chain uses TRBV28 and TRBJ2-5; D not resolved. Germline CDR1 is MDHEN and CDR2 is SYDVKM. The V gene lost 4 bases and the J gene lost 0 bases, with 3 bases spanning the gap. This CDR3 spans 12 amino acids. As DNA, the CDR3 is TGTGCCAGCAGTTACAACCAAGAGACCCAGTACTTC. This translates into CASSYNQETQYF. Full variable domain (remainder filled in from reference TRBV28 and TRBJ2-5): DVKVTQSSRYLVKRTGEKVFLECVQDMDHENMFWYRQDPGLGLRLIYFSYDVKMKEKGDIPEGYSVSREKKERFSLILESASTNQTSMYLCASSYNQETQYFGPGTRLLVL.